Below are 23 T cell receptor beta chains sequenced from a single sample in a study of blood T cell repertoires in COVID-19. The table came from immunoSEQ multiplex PCR; TCRdb's copy has only in-frame clones and leaves some out. Of roughly 330,000 clones in the sample, around 80% are singletons; the top ten hold about 1.2%. The sequenced material came from peripheral blood. These receptors all come from a woman aged 50 to 65 with acute or convalescent COVID-19.

The rearrangement joins TRBV3-1 (or the pseudogene TRBV3-2) to TRBJ1-3; possibly TRBD1 for D (6 bases). V lost 3 bases and J lost 4, with 13 bases in between. Germline loops: CDR1 LGHDT, CDR2 YNNKEL (reference sequence). The CDR3 has 15 amino acids. This chain's CDR3 is CASSHGGAEGNTIYF. In DNA form, the CDR3 reads TGTGCCAGCAGCCATGGGGGCGCTGAGGGAAACACCATATATTTT.

This sequence joins TRBV3-1 (or the pseudogene TRBV3-2) and TRBJ1-5; D ambiguous. Per the germline V gene, CDR1 is LGHDT and CDR2 is YNNKEL (reference sequence). The germline V and J ends were trimmed by 0 bases and 5 bases, with 8 bases remaining between them. The CDR3 extends over 14 amino acids. The CDR3 nucleotides read TGTGCCAGCAGCCAAGACCCGGGTTATCAGCCCCAGCATTTT. The encoded protein is CASSQDPGYQPQHF.

The chain joins TRBV12-3 or TRBV12-4 to TRBJ2-7; maybe TRBD2 (5 bases). V was clipped by 3 bases and J by 7 bases, with 10 bases between them. The CDR3 loop spans 12 amino acids. In DNA, the CDR3 is TGTGCCAGCAGTTTTTCCACGGGAGAGCAGTACTTC. Its translation: CASSFSTGEQYF.

As concerns this clone: Within the sample, other DNA sequences also encode this same CDR3. The chain recombines TRBV2 with TRBJ2-5; D is perhaps TRBD1 (7 bases). Trimming removed 3 bases from V and 4 bases from J, with 9 bases in between. Looked up from germline, CDR1 is SNHLY and CDR2 is FYNNEI. This CDR3 has 13 residues. The CDR3 loop reads CASSEEGAETQYF. In DNA, the CDR3 is TGTGCCAGCAGTGAGGAGGGGGCAGAGACCCAGTACTTC.

The rearrangement joins TRBV5-5 to TRBJ1-5; tentatively, D is TRBD1 (5 bases). The CDR3 spans 15 residues. V shed 6 bases and J shed 4 bases, with 17 bases lying between them. Germline loops: CDR1 SGHKS, CDR2 YYEKEE (reference sequence). CDR3 DNA: TGTGCCAGCAACTTATGGGGCAGCGAGAATCAGCCCCAGCATTTT. It encodes CASNLWGSENQPQHF.

The genes are TRBV24-1 and TRBJ2-2, with a possible D match to TRBD1 (6 bases). The CDR3 totals 15 residues. V was clipped by 10 bases and J by 4 bases, with 18 bases between them. Looked up from germline, CDR1 is KGHDR and CDR2 is SFDVKD. CDR3 protein: CATAPGQFSTGELFF. CDR3 nucleotides: TGTGCCACAGCCCCAGGACAGTTTAGCACCGGGGAGCTGTTTTTT.

This chain connects TRBV23-1 to TRBJ2-7; D is uncertain. TRBV23-1 is given ORF status, its function remaining uncertain. V was clipped by 0 bases and J by 3 bases, with 6 bases between them. CDR3 length: 13 amino acids. CDR3 sequence (DNA): TGCGCCAGCAGTCAATCCCCCCACTACGAGCAGTACTTC. Translation gives CASSQSPHYEQYF.

This sequence joins TRBV10-3 and TRBJ2-5, with 7 nucleotides matching TRBD1. J was trimmed by 0 bases and V by 2 bases; bases with no gene match: 3. The CDR3 covers 15 residues. Germline-derived CDR1 and CDR2 are ENHRY and SYGVKD. The CDR3, as DNA: TGTGCCATCAGTGAGGGCAGGGGGAACCAAGAGACCCAGTACTTC. Residues: CAISEGRGNQETQYF.

The sample holds a few counts of this clone. The V call is TRBV11-2, the J call TRBJ1-1; no reliable D call. This CDR3 is 12 amino acids long. Germline V CDR1 and CDR2: SGHAT, FQNNGV. CDR3 sequence reads: CASGHRNTEAFF. Here the CDR3 DNA reads TGTGCTAGCGGGCACCGGAACACTGAAGCTTTCTTT. The full variable domain, with the rest looked up from reference TRBV11-2 and TRBJ1-1, is EAGVAQSPRYKIIEKRQSVAFWCNPISGHATLYWYQQILGQGPKLLIQFQNNGVVDDSQLPKDRFSAERLKGVDSTLKIQPAKLEDSAVYLCASGHRNTEAFFGQGTRLTVV.

V is TRBV5-4 and J is TRBJ1-3; D uncertain. This CDR3 comprises 15 residues. In germline, CDR1 is SGHNT, CDR2 YYREEE (reference sequence). V was cut by 3 bases and J by 0 bases, with 10 bases left in between. The CDR3, as DNA: TGTGCCAGCAGCTCCGCTGGCAGCTCTGGAAACACCATATATTTT. It codes for CASSSAGSSGNTIYF.

This chain joins TRBV5-1 and TRBJ2-3, with 7 bases aligning to TRBD1. The CDR3 length is 14 residues. Germline CDR1 SGHRS, CDR2 YFSETQ. Trimming removed 3 bases from V and 5 bases from J; junction bases left unmatched: 6. As DNA, the CDR3 is TGCGCCAGCAGCTCCGGAGACAGGGAAGATACGCAGTATTTT. The encoded protein is CASSSGDREDTQYF.

The chain recombines TRBV18 with TRBJ2-7; TRBD1 might be the D (6 bases). CDR3 length: 14 residues. V lost 1 base and J lost 7, with 14 bases in between. Per germline, CDR1 KGHSH and CDR2 LQKENI. CDR3: CASSPRAGEGEQYF. The DNA of the CDR3 is TGTGCCAGCTCACCACGGGCAGGGGAAGGAGAGCAGTACTTC.

The chain recombines TRBV5-1 with TRBJ2-7, with TRBD2 matching over 11 bases. The CDR3 spans 16 residues. CDR1 and CDR2 (germline): SGHRS, YFSETQ. Trimming at V came to 4 bases and at J to 3 bases, leaving 9 bases not matched to a gene. The chain's CDR3 is CASSTLVSGRGYEQYF. Here the CDR3 DNA reads TGCGCCAGCAGCACCCTCGTTAGCGGGAGGGGCTACGAGCAGTACTTC.

This rearrangement joins TRBV7-9 to TRBJ2-3; D is possibly TRBD2 (6 bases). The CDR3 is made up of 16 amino acids. The germline V gene encodes CDR1 SEHNR and CDR2 FQNEAQ (reference sequence). Deletions cut 8 bases from V and 5 bases from J, with 23 bases between. CDR3 in amino acids: CASQPPLRESRDTQYF. The DNA of the CDR3 is TGTGCCAGCCAACCTCCTCTACGGGAGTCGAGAGATACGCAGTATTTT.

CDR3 sequence: CASSYHGQAYTDTQYF. The CDR3 coding sequence is TGTGCCAGCAGTTACCACGGACAGGCTTACACAGATACGCAGTATTTT. The chain joins TRBV6-6 to TRBJ2-3; 7 nucleotides align to TRBD1. This CDR3 is built from 16 residues. From germline, CDR1 is MNHNY and CDR2 SVGAGI (reference sequence). V lost 2 bases, J lost 2 bases, and 7 bases stayed unmatched.

This chain joins TRBV3-1 (or the pseudogene TRBV3-2) and TRBJ2-5; weak D call: TRBD1 (6 bases). Trimming took off 2 bases at V and 4 bases at J, with 14 bases between the two ends. The CDR3 spans 15 residues. Germline values: CDR1 LGHDT, CDR2 YNNKEL (reference sequence). The CDR3 is CASSQLDRSRETQYF. CDR3 DNA sequence: TGTGCCAGCAGCCAACTGGACAGAAGTCGAGAGACCCAGTACTTC.

The chain has TRBV28 and TRBJ2-3; D gene uncertain. This CDR3 comprises 13 residues. Per the germline V gene, CDR1 is MDHEN and CDR2 is SYDVKM. V was pared by 5 bases and J by 5 bases, with 11 bases between. The CDR3 DNA reads TGTGCCAGCAGTGGGCAGGCGCAAGATACGCAGTATTTT. It encodes CASSGQAQDTQYF.

This sequence joins TRBV3-1 (or the pseudogene TRBV3-2) and TRBJ1-2; D is ambiguous. There are 13 residues in the CDR3. V was cut by 0 bases and J by 8 bases, with 10 bases left in between. From germline, CDR1 is LGHDT and CDR2 YNNKEL (reference sequence). CDR3: CASSQDSGGGYTF. CDR3 nucleotides: TGTGCCAGCAGCCAAGATTCGGGAGGAGGCTACACCTTC.

This clone was counted between two and nine times. The rearrangement uses TRBV9 and TRBJ1-4; 9 positions agree with TRBD1. The germline gives CDR1 SGDLS, CDR2 YYNGEE. The CDR3 is 14 amino acids. V was clipped by 2 bases and J by 6 bases; unmatched bases: 2. The CDR3 here is CASSVGTGYEKLFF. CDR3 DNA sequence: TGTGCCAGCAGCGTCGGGACAGGGTATGAAAAACTGTTTTTT.

The V gene is TRBV5-4, the J gene TRBJ1-1; 7 bases are a match to TRBD1. The trim removed 4 bases at V and 0 bases at J, leaving 9 bases unmatched. Germline loops: CDR1 SGHNT, CDR2 YYREEE (reference sequence). This CDR3 is 16 amino acids long. The DNA of the CDR3 is TGTGCCAGCAGCGGAAGGGACAGCCTCGTGAACACTGAAGCTTTCTTT. Translating it yields CASSGRDSLVNTEAFF.

This clone came up once. The rearrangement joins TRBV5-4 to TRBJ2-4, with 9 positions matching TRBD2. CDR3 size: 19 residues. CDR1 is SGHNT, CDR2 YYREEE, per germline (reference sequence). V shed 4 bases, J shed 0 bases, and the junction held 14 bases outside the gene matches. As DNA, the CDR3 is TGTGCCAGCAGCCCTCCTATTAGCGGGGGTCGAATAGCCAAAAACATTCAGTACTTC. As protein: CASSPPISGGRIAKNIQYF.

V usage is TRBV7-9 and J usage is TRBJ2-7; D perhaps matches TRBD2 (6 bases). This CDR3 has 17 amino acids. Trimming took 3 bases from V and 0 from J, leaving 18 bases between them. The germline gives CDR1 SEHNR, CDR2 FQNEAQ (reference sequence). CDR3 nucleotide sequence: TGTGCCAGCAGCTTGCTTATGCCTGCGGGGATCTCCTACGAGCAGTACGTC. Encoded protein: CASSLLMPAGISYEQYV.

The genes are TRBV4-1 and TRBJ1-2; 9 nucleotides line up with TRBD1. This CDR3 comprises 16 residues. V trimming: 0 bases; J trimming: 4 bases; junction bases outside the gene matches: 6. Germline values: CDR1 MGHRA, CDR2 YSYEKL. CDR3 in amino acids: CASSQEGTGNLYGYTF. As DNA, the CDR3 is TGCGCCAGCAGCCAAGAGGGGACAGGGAACCTCTATGGCTACACCTTC.